This is a list of T cell receptor beta chains from one sample in a study of T cell repertoires in cytomegalovirus infection. TCRdb reanalysed the reads using MiXCR and keeps one entry per CDR3 protein. The table lists 680,000 or so distinct CDR3 sequences, roughly a third of them singletons, with under 3.5% in the top ten. The sample comprised PBMCs. The receptor set was obtained from a human donor in good health (CMV status not recorded). Some clones in this sample may be carry-over from other donors' samples. CDR3s include the opening cysteine and the closing phenylalanine or tryptophan. Each record gives: J gene, D gene, V gene, CDR3 protein. The D gene is left open where the match is weak.

J gene: TRBJ1-1; D gene: -; V gene: TRBV2; CDR3 protein: CASSVVQGQAFF
J gene: TRBJ1-1; D gene: -; V gene: TRBV19; CDR3 protein: CASSIHRANDPEAFF
J gene: TRBJ2-5; D gene: -; V gene: TRBV7-2; CDR3 protein: CASSVAQVGETQYF
J gene: TRBJ2-7; D gene: TRBD1; V gene: TRBV7-8; CDR3 protein: CASSLVRDRYEKYF
J gene: TRBJ2-3; D gene: -; V gene: TRBV12-3/TRBV12-4; CDR3 protein: CASRLGAVHTDTQYF
J gene: TRBJ1-3; D gene: -; V gene: TRBV20-1; CDR3 protein: CSASVRGAGNTIYF
J gene: TRBJ1-2; D gene: -; V gene: TRBV30; CDR3 protein: CAWTKWAPNYGYTF
J gene: TRBJ2-3; D gene: TRBD2; V gene: TRBV11-2; CDR3 protein: CASSFLRGSGGTTDTQYF
J gene: TRBJ1-1; D gene: -; V gene: TRBV19; CDR3 protein: CASSTRQNSLVNMNTEAFF
J gene: TRBJ1-5; D gene: -; V gene: TRBV7-8; CDR3 protein: CASSPPGQVNQPQHF
J gene: TRBJ1-5; D gene: -; V gene: TRBV28; CDR3 protein: CASSFLGGGGGQPQHF
J gene: TRBJ1-2; D gene: -; V gene: TRBV27; CDR3 protein: CASMGGGHGYTF
J gene: TRBJ2-5; D gene: TRBD2; V gene: TRBV28; CDR3 protein: CASSSSGRAGETQYF
J gene: TRBJ1-2; D gene: -; V gene: TRBV12-3/TRBV12-4; CDR3 protein: CASTRIVSPNYGYTF
J gene: TRBJ1-1; D gene: -; V gene: TRBV5-1; CDR3 protein: CASSLARGANTEAFF
J gene: TRBJ2-3; D gene: TRBD2; V gene: TRBV20-1; CDR3 protein: CSARGGGWSTDTQYF
J gene: TRBJ1-1; D gene: TRBD1; V gene: TRBV6-2/TRBV6-3; CDR3 protein: CASLTSRDRDGAFF
J gene: TRBJ2-4; D gene: -; V gene: TRBV4-3; CDR3 protein: CASSQDSSGKAKNIQYF
J gene: TRBJ2-1; D gene: TRBD1; V gene: TRBV19; CDR3 protein: CASRIPGGNEQFF
J gene: TRBJ1-6; D gene: -; V gene: TRBV10-3; CDR3 protein: CAISEEGTYNSPLHF
J gene: TRBJ2-1; D gene: -; V gene: TRBV7-9; CDR3 protein: CASSLASAEQFF
J gene: TRBJ1-1; D gene: -; V gene: TRBV2; CDR3 protein: CANLAPLNTEAFF
J gene: TRBJ1-2; D gene: TRBD1; V gene: TRBV20-1; CDR3 protein: CSARGGTGSSSFYGYTF
J gene: TRBJ2-1; D gene: TRBD2; V gene: TRBV7-9; CDR3 protein: CASSLVQAGTSYGREQFF
J gene: TRBJ2-7; D gene: TRBD2; V gene: TRBV7-2; CDR3 protein: CASSLGAFAGGEQYF
J gene: TRBJ1-2; D gene: -; V gene: TRBV28; CDR3 protein: CASSSISLGYTF
J gene: TRBJ1-2; D gene: -; V gene: TRBV5-6; CDR3 protein: CASSLWSAGDGYTF
J gene: TRBJ2-3; D gene: TRBD1; V gene: TRBV6-1; CDR3 protein: CASSDRAITDTQYF
J gene: TRBJ2-3; D gene: TRBD2; V gene: TRBV12-3/TRBV12-4; CDR3 protein: CASISGTSGIGADTQYF
J gene: TRBJ2-7; D gene: -; V gene: TRBV7-2; CDR3 protein: CASSLTGLIEQYF
J gene: TRBJ2-7; D gene: -; V gene: TRBV28; CDR3 protein: CASSSGQAYEHYF
J gene: TRBJ2-1; D gene: -; V gene: TRBV5-4; CDR3 protein: CASESDSYNEQFF
J gene: TRBJ2-3; D gene: TRBD2; V gene: TRBV28; CDR3 protein: CASREGTTDTQYF